This T cell receptor (beta chain) was captured by sequencing in a study of shared clonotypes between healthy human individuals. Study as a whole: The study drew on a couple of women and a few men aged 18 to 49 as donors. Study-wide results and caveats: Few donors limited the genetic and exposure-history diversity represented. The study found lower generation probabilities in non-shared clonotypes than in those shared by all four donors.

Note on this clone: Antigen: not known. No DNA is shown, since the ends of the CDR3 on it are uncertain; the CDR3 is the one TCRdb lists.

Only in-frame clones appear in the TCRdb table, and some are missing; sequencing was by immunoSEQ multiplex PCR. The sample carries about 2.4 million clones, 93% recorded once. The CDR3 length equals 17 residues, ends included. Sequenced sample: naive CD4+ T cells from PBMCs. Subset here: CD45RA+ positively selected. This chain joins TRBV21-1 and TRBJ2-1. TRBV21-1 is a pseudogene. This TCR was recovered from a man aged 18 to 35 in good health. Some clones in this sample may be carry-over from other donors' samples. The CDR3 sequence is CASSKVARGASYNEQFF.